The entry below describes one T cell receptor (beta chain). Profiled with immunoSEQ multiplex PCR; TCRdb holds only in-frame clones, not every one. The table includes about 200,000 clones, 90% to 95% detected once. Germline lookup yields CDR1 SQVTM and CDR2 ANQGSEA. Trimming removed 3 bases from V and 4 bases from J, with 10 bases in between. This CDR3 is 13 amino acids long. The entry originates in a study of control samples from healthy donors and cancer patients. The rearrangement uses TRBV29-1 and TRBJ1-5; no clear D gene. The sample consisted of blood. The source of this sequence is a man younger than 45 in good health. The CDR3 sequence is CSVDQGQNQPQHF. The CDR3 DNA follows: TGCAGCGTTGACCAAGGGCAGAATCAGCCCCAGCATTTT.